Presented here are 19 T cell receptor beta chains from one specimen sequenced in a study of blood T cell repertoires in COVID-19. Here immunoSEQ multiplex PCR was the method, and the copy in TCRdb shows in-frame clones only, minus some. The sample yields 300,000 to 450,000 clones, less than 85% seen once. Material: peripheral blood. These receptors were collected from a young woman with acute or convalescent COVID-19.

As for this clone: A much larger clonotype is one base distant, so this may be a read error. The CDR3 sequence is CASSLQNQPQHF. CDR3 coding DNA: TGTGCCAGCAGCTTACAAAATCAGCCCCAGCATTTT. The V gene is TRBV12-3 or TRBV12-4, the J gene TRBJ1-5; D is uncertain. CDR3 length equals 12 residues. Trimming cost V 6 bases and J 4 bases, with 7 bases left between them.

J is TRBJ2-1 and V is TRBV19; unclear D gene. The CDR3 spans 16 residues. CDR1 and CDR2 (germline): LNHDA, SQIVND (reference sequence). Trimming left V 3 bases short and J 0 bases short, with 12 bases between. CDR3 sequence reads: CASSMERVSSYNEQFF. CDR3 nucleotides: TGTGCCAGTAGTATGGAGCGAGTCAGCTCCTACAATGAGCAGTTCTTC.

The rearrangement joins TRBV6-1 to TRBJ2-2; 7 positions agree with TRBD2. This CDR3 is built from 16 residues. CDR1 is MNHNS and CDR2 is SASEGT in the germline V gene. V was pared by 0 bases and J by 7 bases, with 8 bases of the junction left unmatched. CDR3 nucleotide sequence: TGTGCCAGCAGTGAAGCGTGGGGGAGGGGCGGCGGGGAGCTGTTTTTT. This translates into CASSEAWGRGGGELFF.

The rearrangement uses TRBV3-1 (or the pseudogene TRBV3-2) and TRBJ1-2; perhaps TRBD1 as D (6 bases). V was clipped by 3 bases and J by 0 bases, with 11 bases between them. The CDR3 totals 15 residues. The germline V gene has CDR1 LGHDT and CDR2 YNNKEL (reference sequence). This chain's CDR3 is CASSHSTGSNYGYTF. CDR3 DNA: TGTGCCAGCAGCCACTCAACAGGGTCTAACTATGGCTACACCTTC.

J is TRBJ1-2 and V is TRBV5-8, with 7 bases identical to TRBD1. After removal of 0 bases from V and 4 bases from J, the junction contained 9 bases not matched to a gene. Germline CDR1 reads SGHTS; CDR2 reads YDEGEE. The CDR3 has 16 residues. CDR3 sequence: CASSLGSDRAGYGYTF. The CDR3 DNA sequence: TGTGCCAGCAGCTTGGGTAGTGACAGGGCAGGCTATGGCTACACCTTC. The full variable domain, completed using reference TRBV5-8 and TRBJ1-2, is EAGVTQSPTHLIKTRGQQATLRCSPISGHTSVYWYQQALGLGLQFLLWYDEGEERNRGNFPPRFSGRQFPNYSSELNVNALELEDSALYLCASSLGSDRAGYGYTFGSGTRLTVV.

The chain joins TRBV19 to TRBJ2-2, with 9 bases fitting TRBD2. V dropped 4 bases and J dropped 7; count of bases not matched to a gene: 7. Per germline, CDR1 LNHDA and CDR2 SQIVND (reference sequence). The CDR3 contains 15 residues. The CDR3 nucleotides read TGTGCCAGTAGTAGGCTAGCGGGATTTCACGGGGAGCTGTTTTTT. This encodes CASSRLAGFHGELFF.

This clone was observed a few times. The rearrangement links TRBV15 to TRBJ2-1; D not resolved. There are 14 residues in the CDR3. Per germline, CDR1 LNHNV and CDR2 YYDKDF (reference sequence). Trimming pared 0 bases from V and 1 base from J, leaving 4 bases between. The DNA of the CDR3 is TGTGCCACCAGCAGAGACAGGTCCTACAATGAGCAGTTCTTC. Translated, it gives CATSRDRSYNEQFF.

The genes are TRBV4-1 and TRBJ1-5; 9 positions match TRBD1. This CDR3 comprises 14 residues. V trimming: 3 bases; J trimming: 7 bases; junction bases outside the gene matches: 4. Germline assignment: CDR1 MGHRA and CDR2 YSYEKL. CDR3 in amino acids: CASSQTGGGQPQHF. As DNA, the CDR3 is TGCGCCAGCAGCCAGACAGGGGGTGGACAGCCCCAGCATTTT.

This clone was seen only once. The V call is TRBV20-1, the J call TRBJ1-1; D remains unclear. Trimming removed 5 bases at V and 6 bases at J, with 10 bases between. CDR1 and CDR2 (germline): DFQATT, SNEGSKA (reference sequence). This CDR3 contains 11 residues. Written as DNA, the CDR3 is TGCAGTGCTCCAAGCTCGGCTGAAGCTTTCTTT. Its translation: CSAPSSAEAFF.

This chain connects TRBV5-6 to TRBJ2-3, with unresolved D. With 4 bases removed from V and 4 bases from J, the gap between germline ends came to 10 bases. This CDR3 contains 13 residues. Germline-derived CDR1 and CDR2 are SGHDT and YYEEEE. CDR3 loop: CASSQSVPDTQYF. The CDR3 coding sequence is TGTGCCAGCAGCCAATCAGTACCAGATACGCAGTATTTT.

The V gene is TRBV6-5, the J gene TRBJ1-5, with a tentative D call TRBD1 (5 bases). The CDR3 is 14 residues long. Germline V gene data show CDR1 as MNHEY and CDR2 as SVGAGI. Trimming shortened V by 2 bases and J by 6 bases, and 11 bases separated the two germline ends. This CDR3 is CASSYRGGFQPQHF. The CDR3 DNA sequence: TGTGCCAGCAGTTACCGGGGGGGATTTCAGCCCCAGCATTTT.

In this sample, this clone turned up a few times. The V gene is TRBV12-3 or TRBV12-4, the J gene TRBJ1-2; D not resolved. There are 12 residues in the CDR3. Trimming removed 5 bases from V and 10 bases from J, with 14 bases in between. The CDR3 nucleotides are TGTGCCAGCAGTCGGAGGTACGCCCTCTACACCTTC. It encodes CASSRRYALYTF.

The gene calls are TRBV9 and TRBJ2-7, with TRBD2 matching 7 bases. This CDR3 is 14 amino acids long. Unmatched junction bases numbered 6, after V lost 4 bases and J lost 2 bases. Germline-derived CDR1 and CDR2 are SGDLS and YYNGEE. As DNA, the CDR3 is TGTGCCAGCAGCTCCGCGAGCGGGACCTACGAGCAGTACTTC. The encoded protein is CASSSASGTYEQYF.

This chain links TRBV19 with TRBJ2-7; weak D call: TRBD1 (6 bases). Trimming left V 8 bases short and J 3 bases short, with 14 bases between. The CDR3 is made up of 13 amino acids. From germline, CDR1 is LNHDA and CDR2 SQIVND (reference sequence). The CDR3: CASAGELGYEQYF. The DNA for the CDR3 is TGTGCCAGTGCAGGGGAGTTGGGCTACGAGCAGTACTTC.

The CDR3 here is CASRGQGATEAFF. The DNA for the CDR3 is TGTGCCAGTAGGGGACAGGGGGCCACTGAAGCTTTCTTT. The rearrangement joins TRBV19 to TRBJ1-1, with 12 positions matching TRBD1. CDR1 and CDR2 (germline): LNHDA, SQIVND (reference sequence). V trimming: 6 bases; J trimming: 4 bases; junction bases outside the gene matches: 0. This CDR3 has 13 residues.

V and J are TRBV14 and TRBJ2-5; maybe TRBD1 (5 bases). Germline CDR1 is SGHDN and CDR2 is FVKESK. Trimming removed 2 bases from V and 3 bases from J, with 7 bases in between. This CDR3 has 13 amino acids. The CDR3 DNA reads TGTGCCAGCAGCCAATTAGGGGAAGAGACCCAGTACTTC. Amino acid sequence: CASSQLGEETQYF.

The DNA of the CDR3 is TGTGCCAGCAGCCCCCGGGACAGCTATGGCTACACCTTC. Translated: CASSPRDSYGYTF. The chain is built from TRBV7-8 and TRBJ1-2, with TRBD1 matching over 7 bases. Germline assignment: CDR1 SGHVS and CDR2 FQNEAQ. After removal of 5 bases from V and 4 bases from J, the junction contained 4 bases not matched to a gene. The CDR3 has 13 amino acids.

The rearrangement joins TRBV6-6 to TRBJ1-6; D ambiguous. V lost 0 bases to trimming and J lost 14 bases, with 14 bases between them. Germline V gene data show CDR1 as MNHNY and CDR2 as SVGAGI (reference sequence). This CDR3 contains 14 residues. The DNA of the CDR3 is TGTGCCAGCAGTTACTCGTTGGCACGCTTAACCCTCCACTTT. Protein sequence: CASSYSLARLTLHF.

The CDR3 DNA follows: TGTGCCAGCTCACCACCTTCCGGGAGGAACACTGAAGCTTTCTTT. As protein: CASSPPSGRNTEAFF. The chain joins TRBV18 to TRBJ1-1, with D uncertain. V lost 0 bases and J 1 base, leaving 9 bases between the germline ends. The CDR3 runs 15 residues. CDR1 is KGHSH and CDR2 is LQKENI in the germline V gene.